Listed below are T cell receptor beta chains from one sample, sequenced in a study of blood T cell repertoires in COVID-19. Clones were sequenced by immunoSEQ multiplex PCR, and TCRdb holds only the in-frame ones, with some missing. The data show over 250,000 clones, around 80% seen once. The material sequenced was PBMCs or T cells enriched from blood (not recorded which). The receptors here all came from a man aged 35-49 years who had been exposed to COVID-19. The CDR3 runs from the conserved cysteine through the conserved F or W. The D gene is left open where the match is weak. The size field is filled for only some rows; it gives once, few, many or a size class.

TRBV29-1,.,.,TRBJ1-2,CSGIGTDFGYTF,TGCAGCGGGATAGGTACTGACTTTGGCTACACCTTC
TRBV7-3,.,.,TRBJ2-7,CASSPEGRGPYEQYF,TGTGCCAGCAGTCCAGAGGGGCGGGGACCCTACGAGCAGTACTTC
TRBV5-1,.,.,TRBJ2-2,CASSSTIQAGELFF,TGCGCCAGCAGCTCTACGATACAGGCCGGGGAGCTGTTTTTT
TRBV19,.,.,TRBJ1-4,CASKEVTTNEKLFF,TGTGCCAGTAAGGAGGTCACAACTAATGAAAAACTGTTTTTT
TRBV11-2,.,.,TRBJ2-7,CASRTPRTSNHEQYF,TGTGCCAGCAGAACTCCCCGCACTAGTAACCACGAGCAGTACTTC
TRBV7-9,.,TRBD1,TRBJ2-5,CASRHAGTGEETQYF,TGTGCCAGCAGACATGCGGGGACAGGTGAAGAGACCCAGTACTTC
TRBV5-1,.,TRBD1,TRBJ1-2,CASSPATGALDYGYTF,TGCGCCAGCAGCCCCGCGACAGGGGCTCTTGACTATGGCTACACCTTC
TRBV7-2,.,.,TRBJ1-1,CASSLEQGIVTEAFF,TGTGCCAGCAGCTTAGAGCAGGGTATCGTAACTGAAGCTTTCTTT
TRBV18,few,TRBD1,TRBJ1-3,CASSLNFGQAGNTIYF,TGTGCCAGCTCACTAAACTTCGGACAGGCAGGAAACACCATATATTTT
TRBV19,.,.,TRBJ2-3,CASSFGTSTDTQYF,TGTGCCAGTAGTTTTGGGACTAGCACAGATACGCAGTATTTT
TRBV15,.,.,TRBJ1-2,CATSILGQSLVYGYTF,TGTGCCACCAGCATCCTAGGACAGTCCCTTGTCTATGGCTACACCTTC
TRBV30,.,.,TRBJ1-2,CAYGVKSAYYGYTF,TGTGCTTACGGAGTTAAGTCCGCATACTATGGCTACACCTTC
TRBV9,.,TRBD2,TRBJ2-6,CASSVGAGLGRAAGANVLTF,TGTGCCAGCAGCGTGGGAGCAGGTCTCGGGAGGGCCGCTGGGGCCAACGTCCTGACTTTC
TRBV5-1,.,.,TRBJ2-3,CASSFLSGGTSRDTQYF,TGCGCCAGCAGCTTTTTGTCCGGGGGTACTAGCAGAGATACGCAGTATTTT
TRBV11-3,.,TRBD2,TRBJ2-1,CASSSKGLADYNEQFF,TGTGCCAGCAGCTCAAAGGGACTAGCGGATTACAATGAGCAGTTCTTC
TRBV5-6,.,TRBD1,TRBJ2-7,CASSFTGGFYEQYF,TGTGCCAGCAGCTTTACAGGGGGCTTCTACGAGCAGTACTTC
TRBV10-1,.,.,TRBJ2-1,CASSELADNEQFF,TGCGCCAGCAGTGAACTAGCAGACAATGAGCAGTTCTTC
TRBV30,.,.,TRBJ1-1,CAWSAGGGTEAFF,TGTGCCTGGAGTGCGGGGGGAGGCACTGAAGCTTTCTTT
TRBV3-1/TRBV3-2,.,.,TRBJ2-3,CASSARLGTDTQYF,TGTGCCAGCAGCGCCAGACTTGGCACAGATACGCAGTATTTT
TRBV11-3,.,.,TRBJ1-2,CASSAGPGEGYTF,TGTGCCAGCAGCGCGGGTCCAGGGGAGGGCTACACCTTC
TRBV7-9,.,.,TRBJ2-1,CASSLAGGPIYQFF,TGTGCCAGCAGCTTAGCCGGAGGCCCGATATACCAGTTCTTC
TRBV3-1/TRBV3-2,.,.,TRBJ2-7,CASTWADGIYEQYF,TGTGCCAGCACCTGGGCAGACGGGATCTACGAGCAGTACTTC
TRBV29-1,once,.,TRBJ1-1,CSVGATRNTEAFF,TGCAGCGTTGGGGCAACAAGGAACACTGAAGCTTTCTTT
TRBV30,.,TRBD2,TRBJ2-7,CAFWGGGSYEQYF,TGTGCCTTTTGGGGGGGTGGCTCCTACGAGCAGTACTTC
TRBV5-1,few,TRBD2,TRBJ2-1,CASSLEASGFGEQFF,TGCGCCAGCAGCTTGGAGGCTAGCGGGTTCGGTGAGCAGTTCTTC
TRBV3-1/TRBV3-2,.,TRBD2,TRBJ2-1,CASSQVWAGVNEQFF,TGTGCCAGCAGCCAAGTCTGGGCGGGAGTAAATGAGCAGTTCTTC
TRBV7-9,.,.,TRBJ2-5,CASRLRGGDLETQYF,TGTGCCAGCAGACTCCGAGGGGGAGACTTGGAGACCCAGTACTTC
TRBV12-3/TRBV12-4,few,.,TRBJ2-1,CASSFNLVEQFF,TGTGCCAGCAGTTTTAACTTAGTTGAGCAGTTCTTC
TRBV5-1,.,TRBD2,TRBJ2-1,CASSDSSGSNEQFF,TGCGCCAGCAGCGATTCTAGCGGGAGCAATGAGCAGTTCTTC
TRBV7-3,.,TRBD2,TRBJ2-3,CASSFRLAGTDTQYF,TGTGCCAGCAGCTTCAGACTAGCGGGCACAGATACGCAGTATTTT
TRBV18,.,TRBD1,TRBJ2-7,CASTGQGHGEQYF,TGTGCCAGCACCGGACAGGGCCATGGCGAGCAGTACTTC
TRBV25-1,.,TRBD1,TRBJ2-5,CASSDRGRETQYF,TGTGCCAGCAGTGACAGGGGGCGAGAGACCCAGTACTTC
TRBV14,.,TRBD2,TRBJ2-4,CASSQGQEGGASGRALAKNIQYF,TGTGCCAGCAGCCAAGGGCAAGAAGGCGGCGCTAGCGGGAGGGCCCTAGCCAAAAACATTCAGTACTTC
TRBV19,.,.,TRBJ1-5,CASSIETTQPQHF,TGTGCCAGTAGTATAGAAACAACCCAGCCCCAGCATTTT
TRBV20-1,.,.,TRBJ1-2,CSASSGYYGYTF,TGCAGTGCTAGTTCAGGATACTATGGCTACACCTTC
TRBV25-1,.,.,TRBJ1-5,CASTEDSSGQPQHF,TGTGCCAGCACCGAGGACAGTTCGGGTCAGCCCCAGCATTTT
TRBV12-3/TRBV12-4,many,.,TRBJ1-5,CASRGGGGQPQHF,TGTGCCAGCAGAGGGGGGGGCGGACAGCCCCAGCATTTT
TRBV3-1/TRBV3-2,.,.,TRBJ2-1,CASSQVATANNEQFF,TGTGCCAGCAGCCAAGTTGCGACAGCGAACAATGAGCAGTTCTTC
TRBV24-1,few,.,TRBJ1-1,CATSETGNTEAFF,TGTGCCACCAGTGAGACAGGGAACACTGAAGCTTTCTTT
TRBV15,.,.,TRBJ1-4,CATSRELTNEKLFF,TGTGCCACCTCGAGGGAGTTGACCAATGAAAAACTGTTTTTT
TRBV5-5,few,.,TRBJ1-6,CASSFYGGSGTTGSPLHF,TGTGCCAGCAGCTTTTATGGGGGGTCCGGGACCACGGGTTCACCCCTCCACTTT
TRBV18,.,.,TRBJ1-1,CASSPRPEGTEAFF,TGTGCCAGCTCACCAAGGCCGGAGGGAACTGAAGCTTTCTTT
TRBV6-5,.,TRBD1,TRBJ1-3,CASRGTGIYGNTIYF,TGTGCCAGCAGGGGGACAGGGATTTATGGAAACACCATATATTTT
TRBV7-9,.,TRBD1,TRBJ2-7,CASSETGGPYEQYF,TGTGCCAGCAGCGAGACAGGGGGTCCCTACGAGCAGTACTTC
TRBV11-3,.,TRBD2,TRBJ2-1,CASSSPRGLAGYNEQFF,TGTGCCAGCAGCTCCCCCCGGGGACTAGCGGGCTACAATGAGCAGTTCTTC
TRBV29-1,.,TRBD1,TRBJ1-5,CSVWTGDQPQHF,TGCAGCGTTTGGACAGGGGATCAGCCCCAGCATTTT
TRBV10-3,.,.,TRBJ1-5,CAIWDIDQPQHF,TGTGCCATCTGGGACATCGATCAGCCCCAGCATTTT
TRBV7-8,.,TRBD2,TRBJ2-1,CASSMTGGAVNEQFF,TGTGCCAGCAGCATGACCGGGGGGGCGGTCAATGAGCAGTTCTTC
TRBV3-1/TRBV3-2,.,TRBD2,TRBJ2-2,CASSQASGRVTGELFF,TGTGCCAGCAGCCAAGCAAGCGGGAGGGTTACCGGGGAGCTGTTTTTT
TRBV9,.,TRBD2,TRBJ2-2,CASSPRLAGTGELFF,TGTGCCAGCAGCCCACGACTAGCGGGCACCGGGGAGCTGTTTTTT
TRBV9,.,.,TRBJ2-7,CASSATSAGSYEQYF,TGTGCCAGCAGCGCAACGTCCGCCGGCTCCTACGAGCAGTACTTC